The 27 T cell receptor beta chains presented below share a single source sample, sequenced in a study of CD8 T cells in ankylosing spondylitis. Study-wide points: About eight highly homologous variants made up a TCR beta motif that seemed to typify ankylosing spondylitis blood.

Antigens of these TCRs are unknown. TCRdb itself ran the 5' RACE reads through MiXCR, one entry per CDR3 protein. This sample has over 450,000 distinct CDR3 sequences; roughly 13% occur once, and the top ten carry under 7.5%. Material for sequencing was blood, either unsorted or a sorted T cell fraction (not recorded which). Receptors were obtained from a male donor with ankylosing spondylitis.

There are a few counts of this clonotype. The V and J genes are TRBV11-2 and TRBJ2-2; TRBD1 or TRBD2 may be the D gene (5 bases each). Germline V gene lookup returns CDR1 SGHAT and CDR2 FQNNGV. With 5 bases removed from V and 16 bases from J, the gap between germline ends came to 17 bases. This CDR3 contains 12 residues. For the CDR3, the DNA is TGTGCCAGCAGCCCCCGGGGCTGGAATCCGTTTTTT. It yields the protein CASSPRGWNPFF.

This clonotype occurred a few times. The junction departs from germline at one end; a sequencing error may be responsible. The chain links TRBV14 to TRBJ2-5; no clear D gene. The CDR3 length is 12 residues. Germline CDR1 is SGHDN and CDR2 is FVKESK. CDR3 sequence: CASSQWTFYPIF. The CDR3 DNA sequence: TGTGCCAGCAGCCAATGGACCTTTTATCCCATCTTC.

The chain combines TRBV20-1 with TRBJ1-1, with a weak D call TRBD1 (6 bases). V lost 6 bases and J 0 bases, leaving 11 bases between the germline ends. CDR3 length: 13 residues. Germline CDR1 reads DFQATT; CDR2 reads SNEGSKA (reference sequence). CDR3 in DNA: TGCAGTGCATGGGACACCATGAACACTGAAGCTTTCTTT. Its translation is CSAWDTMNTEAFF.

J is TRBJ2-7 and V is TRBV29-1, with 9 bases lining up with TRBD1. With 4 bases clipped from V and 6 bases from J, the junction kept 10 bases outside the gene matches. The V gene's germline CDR1 is SQVTM and CDR2 ANQGSEA. The CDR3 runs 14 residues. CDR3 nucleotides: TGCAGCGTTGGGACGGGACAGGGAGGGTTCGAGCAGTACTTC. It specifies CSVGTGQGGFEQYF.

This clonotype was seen a handful of times. The rearrangement uses TRBV20-1 and TRBJ1-4; 11 positions agree with TRBD1. This CDR3 contains 15 residues. The V gene's germline CDR1 is DFQATT and CDR2 SNEGSKA (reference sequence). V dropped 2 bases and J dropped 7; count of bases not matched to a gene: 6. The CDR3 nucleotides are TGCAGTGCTAGACCGGGACAGGGGGTTGGTGAAAAACTGTTTTTT. Translated: CSARPGQGVGEKLFF.

V is TRBV6-5 and J is TRBJ2-7, with 9 positions matching TRBD2. Trimming removed 0 bases from V and 2 bases from J; junction bases left unmatched: 5. The CDR3 runs 16 residues. CDR1 MNHEY and CDR2 SVGAGI come from the germline V gene. CDR3 amino acids: CASSYSGLAGPYEQYF. For the CDR3, the DNA is TGTGCCAGCAGTTACTCGGGGCTAGCGGGACCCTACGAGCAGTACTTC.

This clonotype was seen a few times. The chain carries TRBV30 and TRBJ2-1; D uncertain. The CDR3 is 12 residues long. Germline CDR1 and CDR2: GTSNPN and SVGIG (reference sequence). V dropped 1 base and J dropped 2 bases, with 3 bases sitting between them. The CDR3 protein is CAWSGAYNEQFF. The CDR3 DNA follows: TGTGCCTGGAGTGGTGCCTACAATGAGCAGTTCTTC.

This clonotype was counted many times. The rearrangement joins TRBV24-1 to TRBJ2-1; D remains ambiguous. This CDR3 is 13 amino acids long. From germline, CDR1 is KGHDR and CDR2 SFDVKD. V shed 9 bases and J shed 1 base, with 9 bases lying between them. Here the CDR3 reads CATRADSYNEQFF. The CDR3 DNA is TGTGCCACCCGGGCGGATTCCTACAATGAGCAGTTCTTC.

This clonotype was seen a few times. The chain links TRBV2 to TRBJ1-4; a weak D match, TRBD1 (5 bases). V was shortened by 0 bases and J by 8 bases, with 16 bases between the two germline ends. The CDR3 covers 16 residues. Germline-derived CDR1 and CDR2 are SNHLY and FYNNEI. Here the CDR3 DNA reads TGTGCCAGCAGTGAAGCTTCGGGCAGGGATTGGGAAAAACTGTTTTTT. It specifies CASSEASGRDWEKLFF.

CDR3 nucleotide sequence: TGTGCCAGCAGCGGCCGGGGCCAACCAGAGGAGACTGAAGCTTTCTTT. Translation gives CASSGRGQPEETEAFF. The rearrangement links TRBV21-1 to TRBJ1-1; the D call of TRBD1 is as the table states it, not checked on the DNA. TRBV21-1 is recorded as a pseudogene. The CDR3 runs to 16 residues.

This clonotype was recorded a few times. This chain links TRBV29-1 with TRBJ2-5, with 8 bases aligning to TRBD2. Per the germline V gene, CDR1 is SQVTM and CDR2 is ANQGSEA. This CDR3 has 14 amino acids. The ends lost 5 bases at V and 5 bases at J; junction bases unmatched: 10. CDR3 in DNA: TGCAGCGTTTACGGGGGGGGGCGCGCGGAGACCCAGTACTTC. It yields the protein CSVYGGGRAETQYF.

This clonotype was counted between two and nine times. The rearrangement uses TRBV20-1 and TRBJ2-3; TRBD2 matches 8 bases. In germline, CDR1 is DFQATT, CDR2 SNEGSKA (reference sequence). Germline trimming cut 4 bases from V and 3 bases from J; bases unmatched to any gene: 12. This CDR3 spans 16 amino acids. The CDR3 here is CSANYAAGVRTDTQYF. As DNA, the CDR3 is TGCAGTGCTAACTACGCAGCGGGAGTTAGGACAGATACGCAGTATTTT.

The chain combines TRBV27 with TRBJ1-2; TRBD1 is a possible D gene (6 bases). Germline V gene sequence: CDR1 MNHEY, CDR2 SMNVEV (reference sequence). The CDR3 runs to 16 residues. The V end lost 2 bases, the J end lost 0 bases, and 13 bases lay between the germline ends. CDR3 sequence: CASSLAQGRANYGYTF. The CDR3 bases are TGTGCCAGCAGTTTAGCCCAGGGGAGGGCTAACTATGGCTACACCTTC.

The chain uses TRBV7-9 and TRBJ2-1; 8 bases align to TRBD2. Unmatched junction bases numbered 5, after V lost 5 bases and J lost 11 bases. Germline lookup yields CDR1 SEHNR and CDR2 FQNEAQ (reference sequence). The CDR3 extends over 12 amino acids. The CDR3 here is CASSETSEQQFF. The CDR3 DNA is TGTGCCAGCAGCGAGACTAGCGAGCAGCAGTTCTTC.

This clonotype was recorded a few times. The chain is built from TRBV20-1 and TRBJ2-1; D ambiguous. The CDR3 runs 12 residues. V dropped 4 bases and J dropped 3 bases, with 7 bases sitting between them. Germline CDR1 and CDR2: DFQATT and SNEGSKA (reference sequence). The CDR3 region is CSANAVYNEQFF. CDR3 in DNA: TGCAGTGCTAACGCGGTCTACAATGAGCAGTTCTTC.

This chain uses TRBV3-1 with TRBJ2-3; tentatively, D is TRBD2 (5 bases). Germline V gene lookup returns CDR1 LGHDT and CDR2 YNNKEL (reference sequence). V was trimmed by 5 bases and J by 1 base, leaving 16 bases between them. The CDR3 is 16 amino acids. Written as DNA, the CDR3 is TGTGCCAGCAGCATCGGGATCGGCGGAGGCACAGATACGCAGTATTTT. It encodes CASSIGIGGGTDTQYF.

This clonotype was picked up a small number of times. The chain has TRBV11-2 and TRBJ2-7, with 12 bases identical to TRBD2. This CDR3 comprises 16 residues. The V and J ends lost 4 bases and 5 bases, in that order; junction bases with no gene match: 9. Germline V gene sequence: CDR1 SGHAT, CDR2 FQNNGV. DNA for the CDR3: TGTGCCAGCAGCTGGGAAGGACTAGCGGGGTGGGACGAGCAGTACTTC. Protein product: CASSWEGLAGWDEQYF. The variable domain in full, with the rest retrieved from reference TRBV11-2 and TRBJ2-7, is EAGVAQSPRYKIIEKRQSVAFWCNPISGHATLYWYQQILGQGPKLLIQFQNNGVVDDSQLPKDRFSAERLKGVDSTLKIQPAKLEDSAVYLCASSWEGLAGWDEQYFGPGTRLTVT.

The sample holds many counts of this clonotype. The J gene is TRBJ2-3, the V gene TRBV5-1; TRBD2 agrees at 10 bases. The CDR3 spans 15 residues. Germline V CDR1 and CDR2: SGHRS, YFSETQ. J was trimmed by 4 bases and V by 0 bases; bases with no gene match: 2. Here the CDR3 DNA reads TGCGCCAGCAGCTTGGTAGCGGGGGGCCCAGATACGCAGTATTTT. Its protein is CASSLVAGGPDTQYF. Together with reference TRBV5-1 and TRBJ2-3, the CDR3 gives the full variable domain: KAGVTQTPRYLIKTRGQQVTLSCSPISGHRSVSWYQQTPGQGLQFLFEYFSETQRNKGNFPGRFSGRQFSNSRSEMNVSTLELGDSALYLCASSLVAGGPDTQYFGPGTRLTVL.

The chain carries TRBV19 and TRBJ2-7; the D is unclear. The CDR3 is 13 amino acids. Trimming cost V 5 bases and J 4 bases, with 12 bases left between them. CDR1 and CDR2 (germline): LNHDA, SQIVND (reference sequence). This chain's CDR3 is CASSATVFYEQYF. CDR3 in DNA: TGTGCCAGTAGTGCCACCGTCTTTTACGAGCAGTACTTC.

The chain couples TRBV7-9 to TRBJ1-1; D is possibly TRBD1 (5 bases). The CDR3 is 14 residues long. The V and J ends lost 5 bases and 0 bases respectively, with 10 bases between them. CDR1 and CDR2 (germline): SEHNR, FQNEAQ (reference sequence). The CDR3 DNA reads TGTGCCAGCAGCGACACAGGAATGAACACTGAAGCTTTCTTT. Translating gives CASSDTGMNTEAFF.

There are a few counts of this clonotype. This chain connects TRBV10-3 to TRBJ2-7; D remains ambiguous. The CDR3 sequence is 12 residues long. The ends were cut back, 0 bases at V and 4 bases at J, with 4 bases in the middle. Germline CDR1 ENHRY, CDR2 SYGVKD. The CDR3 loop reads CAISESRYEQYF. The DNA of the CDR3 is TGTGCCATCAGTGAGTCGCGGTACGAGCAGTACTTC.

This clonotype was recorded a few times. The gene calls are TRBV5-1 and TRBJ2-1; D gene uncertain. Germline-derived CDR1 and CDR2 are SGHRS and YFSETQ. V lost 1 base to trimming and J lost 7 bases, with 12 bases between them. The CDR3 is 14 amino acids. Here the CDR3 reads CASSLIGRTNEQFF. CDR3 nucleotides: TGCGCCAGCAGCTTGATCGGCAGGACGAATGAGCAGTTCTTC. The full variable domain, in which reference TRBV5-1 and TRBJ2-1 provide the parts outside the CDR3, is KAGVTQTPRYLIKTRGQQVTLSCSPISGHRSVSWYQQTPGQGLQFLFEYFSETQRNKGNFPGRFSGRQFSNSRSEMNVSTLELGDSALYLCASSLIGRTNEQFFGPGTRLTVL.

V is TRBV20-1 and J is TRBJ1-3, with a weak D call TRBD1 (6 bases). The CDR3 covers 13 residues. With 0 bases removed from V and 4 bases from J, the gap between germline ends came to 7 bases. Germline V CDR1 and CDR2: DFQATT, SNEGSKA (reference sequence). The CDR3 region has the DNA TGCAGTGCTAGAGAGACAGGCGGAAACACCATATATTTT. Translated: CSARETGGNTIYF.

This clonotype was seen only a few times. The V and J genes are TRBV7-9 and TRBJ2-7, with D uncertain. The ends were cut back, 5 bases at V and 3 bases at J, with 8 bases in the middle. The CDR3 is made up of 12 amino acids. The germline gives CDR1 SEHNR, CDR2 FQNEAQ (reference sequence). The CDR3: CASSPADYEQYF. The CDR3 DNA reads TGTGCCAGCAGCCCCGCGGACTACGAGCAGTACTTC. Full variable domain (rest looked up from reference TRBV7-9 and TRBJ2-7): DTGVSQNPRHKITKRGQNVTFRCDPISEHNRLYWYRQTLGQGPEFLTYFQNEAQLEKSRLLSDRFSAERPKGSFSTLEIQRTEQGDSAMYLCASSPADYEQYFGPGTRLTVT.

In its sample, this clonotype was seen a few times. This rearrangement joins TRBV5-5 to TRBJ2-7; 9 bases map to TRBD2. CDR1 is SGHKS and CDR2 is YYEKEE in the germline V gene (reference sequence). V trimming: 6 bases; J trimming: 5 bases; junction bases outside the gene matches: 15. The CDR3 is 16 residues long. CDR3 sequence (DNA): TGTGCCAGCATCCTCATTAGCGGGAGCGCCAATAACGAGCAGTACTTC. Residues: CASILISGSANNEQYF.

J is TRBJ2-3 and V is TRBV10-3; 9 nucleotides agree with TRBD2. CDR3 length equals 16 residues. J gave up 4 bases and V 1 base, and 6 bases lay outside the gene matches. Germline V gene sequence: CDR1 ENHRY, CDR2 SYGVKD. Written as DNA, the CDR3 is TGTGCCATCAGTGAGTTTTTAGCGGGAGTAGCAGATACGCAGTATTTT. It translates to CAISEFLAGVADTQYF.

This clonotype was observed a few times. The chain uses TRBV7-2 and TRBJ2-7; D might be TRBD1 (6 bases). The CDR3 is 15 amino acids. Trimming removed 4 bases from V and 2 bases from J, with 15 bases in between. CDR1 is SGHTA, CDR2 FQGNSA, per germline. CDR3 DNA: TGTGCCAGCAGCTCCCCGGACAGACGGGCCTACGAGCAGTACTTC. Residues: CASSSPDRRAYEQYF.